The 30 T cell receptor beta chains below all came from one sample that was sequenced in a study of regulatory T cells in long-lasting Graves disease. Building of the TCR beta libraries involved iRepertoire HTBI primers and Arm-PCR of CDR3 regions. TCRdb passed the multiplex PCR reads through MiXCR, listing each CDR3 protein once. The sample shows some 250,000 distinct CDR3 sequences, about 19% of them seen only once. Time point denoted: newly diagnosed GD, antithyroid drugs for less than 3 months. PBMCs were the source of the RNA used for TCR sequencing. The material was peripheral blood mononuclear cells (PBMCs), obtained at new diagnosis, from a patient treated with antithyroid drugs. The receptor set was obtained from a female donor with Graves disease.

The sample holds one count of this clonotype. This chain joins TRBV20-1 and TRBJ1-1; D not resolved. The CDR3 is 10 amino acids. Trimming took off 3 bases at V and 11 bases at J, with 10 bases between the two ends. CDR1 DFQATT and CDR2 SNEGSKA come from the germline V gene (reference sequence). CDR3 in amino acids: CSARADQAFF. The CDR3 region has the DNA TGCAGTGCTAGGGCGGACCAGGCTTTCTTT.

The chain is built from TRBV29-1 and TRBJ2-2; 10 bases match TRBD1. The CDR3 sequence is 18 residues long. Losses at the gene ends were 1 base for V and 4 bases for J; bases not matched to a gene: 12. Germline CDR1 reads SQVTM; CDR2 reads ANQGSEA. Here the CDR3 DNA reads TGCAGCGTTGAAGTATTATTACAGGGACAGGGGCTCACCGGGGAGCTGTTTTTT. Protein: CSVEVLLQGQGLTGELFF.

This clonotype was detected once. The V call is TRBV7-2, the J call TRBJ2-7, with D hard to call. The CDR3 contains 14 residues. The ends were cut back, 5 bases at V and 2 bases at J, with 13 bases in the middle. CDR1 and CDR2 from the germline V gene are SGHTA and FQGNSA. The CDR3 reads CASSRGATAYEQYF. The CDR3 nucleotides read TGTGCCAGCAGCCGTGGCGCCACGGCCTACGAGCAGTACTTC.

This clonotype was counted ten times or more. This CDR3 is CASSPGQGGQKLFF. In DNA form, the CDR3 reads TGTGCCAGCAGTCCGGGACAGGGAGGTCAAAAACTGTTTTTT. V gene TRBV6-1 combines with J gene TRBJ1-4; 9 positions match TRBD1. Germline CDR1 reads MNHNS; CDR2 reads SASEGT. The V gene end was trimmed by 5 bases and the J gene end by 9 bases; junction bases not matched to a gene: 7. The CDR3 loop spans 14 amino acids.

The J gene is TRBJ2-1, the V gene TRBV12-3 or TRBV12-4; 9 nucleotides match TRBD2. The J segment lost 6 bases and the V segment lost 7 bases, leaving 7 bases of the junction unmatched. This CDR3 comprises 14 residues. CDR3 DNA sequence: TGTGCCAGCACTCTCGCGGGAGGGGTCAATGAGCAGTTCTTC. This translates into CASTLAGGVNEQFF.

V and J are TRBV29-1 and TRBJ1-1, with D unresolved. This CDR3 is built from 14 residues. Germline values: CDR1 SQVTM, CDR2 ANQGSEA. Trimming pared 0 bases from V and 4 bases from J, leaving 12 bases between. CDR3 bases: TGCAGCGTTGAAGATCTGGGGTCGGTCACTGAAGCTTTCTTT. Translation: CSVEDLGSVTEAFF.

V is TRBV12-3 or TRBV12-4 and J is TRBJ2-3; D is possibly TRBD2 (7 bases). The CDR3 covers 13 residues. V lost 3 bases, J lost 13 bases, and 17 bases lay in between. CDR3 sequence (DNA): TGTGCCAGCAGTTTTCTCGGGGGGCGAGCCGAGTATTTT. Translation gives CASSFLGGRAEYF.

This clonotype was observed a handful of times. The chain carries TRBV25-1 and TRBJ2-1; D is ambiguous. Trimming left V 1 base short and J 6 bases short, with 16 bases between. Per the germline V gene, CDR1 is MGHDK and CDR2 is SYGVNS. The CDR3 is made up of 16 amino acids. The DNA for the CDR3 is TGTGCCAGCAGTGAATTCTATCACTCGAGGCTCAATGAGCAGTTCTTC. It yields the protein CASSEFYHSRLNEQFF. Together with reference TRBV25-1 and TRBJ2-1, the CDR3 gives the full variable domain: EADIYQTPRYLVIGTGKKITLECSQTMGHDKMYWYQQDPGMELHLIHYSYGVNSTEKGDLSSESTVSRIRTEHFPLTLESARPSHTSQYLCASSEFYHSRLNEQFFGPGTRLTVL.

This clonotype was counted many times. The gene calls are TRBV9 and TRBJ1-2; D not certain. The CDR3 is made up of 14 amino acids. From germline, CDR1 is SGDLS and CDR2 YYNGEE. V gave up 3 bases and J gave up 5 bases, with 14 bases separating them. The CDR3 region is CASSGWRNSYGYTF. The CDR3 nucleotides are TGTGCCAGCAGCGGGTGGAGAAACAGTTATGGCTACACCTTC.

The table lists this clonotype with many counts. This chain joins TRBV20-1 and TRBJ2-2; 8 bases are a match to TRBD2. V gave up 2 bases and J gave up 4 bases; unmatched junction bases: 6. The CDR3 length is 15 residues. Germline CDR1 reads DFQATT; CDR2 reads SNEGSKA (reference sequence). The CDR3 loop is CSARLTSGPTGELFF. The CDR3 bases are TGCAGTGCTAGACTCACTAGCGGACCCACCGGGGAGCTGTTTTTT.

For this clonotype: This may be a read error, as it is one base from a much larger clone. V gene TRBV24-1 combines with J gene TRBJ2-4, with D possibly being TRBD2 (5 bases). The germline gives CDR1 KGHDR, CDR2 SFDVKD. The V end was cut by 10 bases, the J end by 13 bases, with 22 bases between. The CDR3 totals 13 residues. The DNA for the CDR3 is TGTGCCACTTCGGGGTATGCCTACAATGAGCAGTACTTC. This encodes CATSGYAYNEQYF.

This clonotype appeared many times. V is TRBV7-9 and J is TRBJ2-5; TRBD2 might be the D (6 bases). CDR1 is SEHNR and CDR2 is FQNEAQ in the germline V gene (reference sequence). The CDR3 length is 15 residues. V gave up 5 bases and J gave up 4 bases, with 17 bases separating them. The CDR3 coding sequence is TGTGCCAGCAGCGGGACCCAGACTAGTCGAGAGACCCAGTACTTC. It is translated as CASSGTQTSRETQYF.

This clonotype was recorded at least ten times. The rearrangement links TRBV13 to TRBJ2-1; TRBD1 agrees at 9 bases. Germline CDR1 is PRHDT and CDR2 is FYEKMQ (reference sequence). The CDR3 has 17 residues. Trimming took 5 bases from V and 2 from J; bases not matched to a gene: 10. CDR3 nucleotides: TGTGCCAGCAGCCCCCCAAGAGGACAGGGGCCCTACAATGAGCAGTTCTTC. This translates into CASSPPRGQGPYNEQFF.

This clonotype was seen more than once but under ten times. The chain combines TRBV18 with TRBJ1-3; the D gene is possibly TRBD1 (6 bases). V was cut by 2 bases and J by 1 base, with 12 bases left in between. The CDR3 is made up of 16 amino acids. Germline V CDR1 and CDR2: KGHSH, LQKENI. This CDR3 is CASSPTGGLSGNTIYF. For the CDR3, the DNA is TGTGCCAGCTCACCAACGGGGGGGCTATCTGGAAACACCATATATTTT.

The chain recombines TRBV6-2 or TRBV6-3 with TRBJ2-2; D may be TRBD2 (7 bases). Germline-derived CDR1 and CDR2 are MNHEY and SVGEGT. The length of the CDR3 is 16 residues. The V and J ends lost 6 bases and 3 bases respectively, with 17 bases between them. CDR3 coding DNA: TGTGCCAGCAGCCTACTGGGGGGGGCTCACACCGGGGAGCTGTTTTTT. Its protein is CASSLLGGAHTGELFF.

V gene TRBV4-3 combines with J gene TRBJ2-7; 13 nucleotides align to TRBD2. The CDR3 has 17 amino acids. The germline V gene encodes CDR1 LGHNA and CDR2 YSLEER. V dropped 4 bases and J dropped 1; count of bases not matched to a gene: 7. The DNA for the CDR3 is TGCGCCAGCAGCCCGACTAGCGGGGGGATCGGATCCTACGAGCAGTACTTC. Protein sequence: CASSPTSGGIGSYEQYF.

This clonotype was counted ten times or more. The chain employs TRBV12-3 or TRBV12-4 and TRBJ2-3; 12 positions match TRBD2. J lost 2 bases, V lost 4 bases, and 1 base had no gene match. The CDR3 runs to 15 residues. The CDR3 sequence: CASSWTSGTTDTQYF. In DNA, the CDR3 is TGTGCCAGCAGTTGGACTAGCGGGACCACAGATACGCAGTATTTT.

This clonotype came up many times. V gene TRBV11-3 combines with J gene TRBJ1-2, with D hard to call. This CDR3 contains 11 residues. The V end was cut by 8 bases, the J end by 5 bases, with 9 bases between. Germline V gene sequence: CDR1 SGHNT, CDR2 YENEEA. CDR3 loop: CASRTDYGYTF. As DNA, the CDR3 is TGTGCCAGCCGAACGGATTATGGCTACACCTTC.

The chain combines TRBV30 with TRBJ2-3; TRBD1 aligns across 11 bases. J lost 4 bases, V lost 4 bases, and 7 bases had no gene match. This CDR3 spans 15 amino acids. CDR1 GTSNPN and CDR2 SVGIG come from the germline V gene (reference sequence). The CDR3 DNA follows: TGTGCCTGGATGGGTCCGGGACAGGGGGCAGATACGCAGTATTTT. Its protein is CAWMGPGQGADTQYF.

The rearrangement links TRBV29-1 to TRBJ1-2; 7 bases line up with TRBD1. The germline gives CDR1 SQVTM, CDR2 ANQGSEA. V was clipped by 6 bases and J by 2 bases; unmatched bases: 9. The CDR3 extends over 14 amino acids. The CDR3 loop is CSVLTGTENYGYTF. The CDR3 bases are TGCAGCGTCTTAACCGGGACAGAAAACTATGGCTACACCTTC.

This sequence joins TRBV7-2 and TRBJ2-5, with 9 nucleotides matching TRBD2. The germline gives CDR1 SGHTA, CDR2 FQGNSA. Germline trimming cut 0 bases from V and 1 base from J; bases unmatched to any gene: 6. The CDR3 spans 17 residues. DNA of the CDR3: TGTGCCAGCAGCTTAGCGCTGGGTAGCGGGGGCCAAGAGACCCAGTACTTC. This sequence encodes CASSLALGSGGQETQYF.

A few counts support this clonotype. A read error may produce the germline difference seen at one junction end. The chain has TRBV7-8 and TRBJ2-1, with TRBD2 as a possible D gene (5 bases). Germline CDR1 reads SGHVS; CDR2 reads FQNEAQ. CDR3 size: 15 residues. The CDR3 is CASSLPGVVGEERFF. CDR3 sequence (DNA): TGTGCCAGCAGCTTGCCCGGGGTCGTGGGCGAGGAGCGGTTCTTC. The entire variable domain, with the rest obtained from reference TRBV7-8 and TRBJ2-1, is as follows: GAGVSQSPRYKVAKRGQDVALRCDPISGHVSLFWYQQALGQGPEFLTYFQNEAQLDKSGLPSDRFFAERPEGSVSTLKIQRTQQEDSAVYLCASSLPGVVGEERFFGPGTRLTVL.

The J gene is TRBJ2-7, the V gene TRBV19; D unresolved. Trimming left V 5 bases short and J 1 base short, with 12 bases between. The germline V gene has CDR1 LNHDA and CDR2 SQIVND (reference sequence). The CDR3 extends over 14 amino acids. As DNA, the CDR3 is TGTGCCAGTAGTGCCGACCCCCTATCCTACGAGCAGTACTTC. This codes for CASSADPLSYEQYF.

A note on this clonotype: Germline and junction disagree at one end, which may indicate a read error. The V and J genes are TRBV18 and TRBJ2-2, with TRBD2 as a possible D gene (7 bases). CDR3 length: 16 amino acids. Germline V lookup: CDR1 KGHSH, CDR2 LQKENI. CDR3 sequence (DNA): TGTGCCAGCTCACAAGCTGCGGGGGCGAAAACCGGGGAGCTGTTTTTT. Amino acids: CASSQAAGAKTGELFF.

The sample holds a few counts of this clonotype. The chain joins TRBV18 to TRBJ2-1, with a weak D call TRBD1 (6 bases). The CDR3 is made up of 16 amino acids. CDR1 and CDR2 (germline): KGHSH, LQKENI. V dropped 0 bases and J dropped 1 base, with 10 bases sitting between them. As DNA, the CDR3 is TGTGCCAGCTCACCACCGCAGGGGATTTCCTACAATGAGCAGTTCTTC. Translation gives CASSPPQGISYNEQFF.

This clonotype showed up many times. CDR3 in amino acids: CASSAGQGVETEAFF. In DNA form, the CDR3 reads TGTGCCAGCAGCGCGGGACAGGGAGTAGAGACTGAAGCTTTCTTT. V usage is TRBV9 and J usage is TRBJ1-1; TRBD1 aligns across 9 bases. Germline CDR1 is SGDLS and CDR2 is YYNGEE. The CDR3 spans 15 residues. The V and J ends lost 3 bases and 5 bases, in that order; junction bases with no gene match: 8. Combining the CDR3 with reference TRBV9 and TRBJ1-1 gives the whole variable domain DSGVTQTPKHLITATGQRVTLRCSPRSGDLSVYWYQQSLDQGLQFLIQYYNGEERAKGNILERFSAQQFPDLHSELNLSSLELGDSALYFCASSAGQGVETEAFFGQGTRLTVV.

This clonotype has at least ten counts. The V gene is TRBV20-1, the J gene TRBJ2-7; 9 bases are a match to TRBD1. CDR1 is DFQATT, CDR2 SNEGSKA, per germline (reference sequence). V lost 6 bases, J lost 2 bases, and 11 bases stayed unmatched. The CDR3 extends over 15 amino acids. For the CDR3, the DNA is TGCAGTGCGATCCCCGGGACAGGGCCGACCTACGAGCAGTACTTC. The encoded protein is CSAIPGTGPTYEQYF.

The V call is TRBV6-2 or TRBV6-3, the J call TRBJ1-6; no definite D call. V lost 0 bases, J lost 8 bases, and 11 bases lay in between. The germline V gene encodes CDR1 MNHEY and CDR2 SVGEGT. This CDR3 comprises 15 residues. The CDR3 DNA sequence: TGTGCCAGCAGTTACTCGATTTTATTGGATTCACCCCTCCACTTT. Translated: CASSYSILLDSPLHF.

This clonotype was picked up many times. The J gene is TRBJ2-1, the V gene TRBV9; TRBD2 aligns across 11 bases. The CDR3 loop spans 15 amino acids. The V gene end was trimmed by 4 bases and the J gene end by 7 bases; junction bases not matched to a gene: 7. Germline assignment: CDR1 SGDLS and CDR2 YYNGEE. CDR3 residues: CASSILAGAHNEQFF. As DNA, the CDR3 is TGTGCCAGCAGCATACTAGCGGGGGCCCATAATGAGCAGTTCTTC.

CDR3 amino acids: CASSLFGTGEDTEAFF. The CDR3 DNA is TGTGCCAGCAGCTTGTTTGGGACAGGGGAGGACACTGAAGCTTTCTTT. V gene TRBV5-6 combines with J gene TRBJ1-1; 10 bases match TRBD1. The length of the CDR3 is 16 residues. Germline CDR1 reads SGHDT; CDR2 reads YYEEEE. J lost 3 bases, V lost 1 base, and 6 bases had no gene match.